A few counts support the clone carrying this T cell receptor (beta chain). Its antigen is currently unknown. A junction end diverges from the germline sequence, so it may reflect a read error. This specimen comes from a study of metastatic and nonmetastatic thyroid tumors. Looking at the study overall: The study looked at repertoires side by side in blood and in tumor or nodule tissue from malignant and benign thyroid patients.

General observations from the study: According to reports, the diversity of TCR beta was significantly higher in malignant thyroid tumors than in benign nodules, and this held in both blood and tumor samples.

Source study methods: Using the CDR3 differences seen across clinicopathological groups, the authors built a distant-metastasis classifier for papillary thyroid cancer, which was meant to discriminate distant-metastatic patients. TCRdb re-processed the PCR reads through MiXCR. It is TCRdb's table, rather than the study itself, that gives the V and J calls and clone size. The sample holds tens of thousands of clones, roughly 4% seen once. Patients were all untreated before their thyroid surgery. CDR1 and CDR2 from the germline V gene are MDHEN and SYDVKM. This CDR3 has 13 amino acids. The sample taken for sequencing was blood. The sequence was obtained from a female donor with papillary thyroid cancer or a benign thyroid nodule (not recorded which). Some clones in this sample may be carry-over from other donors' samples. J is TRBJ2-7 and V is TRBV28, with D uncertain. This CDR3 is CASSLLPSSEQYF. The CDR3 DNA sequence: TGTGCCAGCAGTCTCCTTCCCTCCTCCGAGCAGTACTTC.